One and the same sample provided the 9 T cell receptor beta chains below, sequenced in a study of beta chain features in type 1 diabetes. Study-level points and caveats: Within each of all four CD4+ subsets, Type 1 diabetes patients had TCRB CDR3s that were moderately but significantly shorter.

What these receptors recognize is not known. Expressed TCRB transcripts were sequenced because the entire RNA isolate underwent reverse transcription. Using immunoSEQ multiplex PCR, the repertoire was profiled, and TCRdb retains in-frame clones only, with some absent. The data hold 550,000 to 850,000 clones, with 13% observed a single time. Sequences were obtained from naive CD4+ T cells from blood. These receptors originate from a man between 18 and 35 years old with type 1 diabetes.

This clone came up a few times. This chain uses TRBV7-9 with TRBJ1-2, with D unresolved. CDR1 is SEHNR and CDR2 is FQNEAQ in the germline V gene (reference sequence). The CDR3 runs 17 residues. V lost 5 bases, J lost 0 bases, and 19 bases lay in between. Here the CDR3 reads CASSPLARVGANYGYTF. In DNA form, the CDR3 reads TGTGCCAGCAGCCCCCTCGCGCGAGTTGGGGCTAACTATGGCTACACCTTC.

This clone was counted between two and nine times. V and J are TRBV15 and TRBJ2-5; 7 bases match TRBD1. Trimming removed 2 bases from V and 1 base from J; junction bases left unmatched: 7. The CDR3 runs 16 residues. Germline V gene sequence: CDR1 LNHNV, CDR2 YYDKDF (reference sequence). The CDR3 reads CATSRNYDRVQETQYF. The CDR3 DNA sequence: TGTGCCACCAGCAGAAACTACGACAGGGTCCAAGAGACCCAGTACTTC.

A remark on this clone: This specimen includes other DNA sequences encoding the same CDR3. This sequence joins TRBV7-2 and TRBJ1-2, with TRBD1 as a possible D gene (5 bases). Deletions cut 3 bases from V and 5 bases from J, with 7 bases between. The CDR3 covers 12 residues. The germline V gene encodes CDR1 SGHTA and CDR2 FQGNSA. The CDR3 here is CASSFQGYGYTF. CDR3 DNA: TGTGCCAGCAGCTTCCAGGGTTATGGCTACACCTTC.

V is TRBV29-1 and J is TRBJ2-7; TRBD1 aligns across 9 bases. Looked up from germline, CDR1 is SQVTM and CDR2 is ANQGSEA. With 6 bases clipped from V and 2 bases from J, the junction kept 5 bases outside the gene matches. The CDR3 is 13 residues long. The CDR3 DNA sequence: TGCAGCGTGGGACAGGGACTCCCCTACGAGCAGTACTTC. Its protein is CSVGQGLPYEQYF.

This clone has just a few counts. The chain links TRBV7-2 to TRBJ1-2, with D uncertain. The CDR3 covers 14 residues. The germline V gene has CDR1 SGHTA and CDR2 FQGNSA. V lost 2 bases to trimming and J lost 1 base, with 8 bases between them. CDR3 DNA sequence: TGTGCCAGCAGCTTATCCTCCCTTAACTATGGCTACACCTTC. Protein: CASSLSSLNYGYTF.

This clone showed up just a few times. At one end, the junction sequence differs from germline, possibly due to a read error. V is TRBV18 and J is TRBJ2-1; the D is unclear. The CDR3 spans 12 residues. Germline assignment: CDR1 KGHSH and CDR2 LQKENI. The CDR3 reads CASSPPVSEQFF. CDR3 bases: TGTGCCAGCTCGCCACCTGTATCTGAGCAGTTCTTC.

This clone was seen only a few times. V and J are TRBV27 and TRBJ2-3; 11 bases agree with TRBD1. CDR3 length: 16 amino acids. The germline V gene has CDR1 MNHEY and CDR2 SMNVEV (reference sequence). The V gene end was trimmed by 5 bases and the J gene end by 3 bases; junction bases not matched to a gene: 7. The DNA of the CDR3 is TGTGCCAGCAGTCCCTTCGGGACAGGGGGGACAGATACGCAGTATTTT. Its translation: CASSPFGTGGTDTQYF.

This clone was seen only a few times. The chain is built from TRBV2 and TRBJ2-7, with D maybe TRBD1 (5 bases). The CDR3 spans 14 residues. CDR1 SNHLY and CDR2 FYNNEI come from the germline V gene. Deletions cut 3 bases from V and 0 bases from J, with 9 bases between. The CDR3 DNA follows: TGTGCCAGCAGTGACCAGGGTAGCTCCTACGAGCAGTACTTC. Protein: CASSDQGSSYEQYF. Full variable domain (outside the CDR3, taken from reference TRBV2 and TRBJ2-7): EPEVTQTPSHQVTQMGQEVILRCVPISNHLYFYWYRQILGQKVEFLVSFYNNEISEKSEIFDDQFSVERPDGSNFTLKIRSTKLEDSAMYFCASSDQGSSYEQYFGPGTRLTVT.

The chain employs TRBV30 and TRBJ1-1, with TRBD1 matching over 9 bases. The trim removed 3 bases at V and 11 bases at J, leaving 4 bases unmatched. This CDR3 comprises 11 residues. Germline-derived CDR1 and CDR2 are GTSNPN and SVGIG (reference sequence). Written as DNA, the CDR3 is TGTGCCTGGAGGGGACAGGGAGCGGCTTTCTTT. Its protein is CAWRGQGAAFF.